The text below deals with one T cell receptor beta chain. No antigen is known for it. V was clipped by 0 bases and J by 10 bases, with 14 bases between them. Germline-derived CDR1 and CDR2 are SGDLS and YYNGEE. The CDR3 extends over 15 amino acids. These data belong to a study of T cell responses to AZD1222 COVID-19 vaccine. Overall study context: Some second doses came at about 4 weeks and others at about 12 weeks; these were pooled.

Sequencing was performed with immunoSEQ multiplex PCR; in TCRdb, only in-frame clones are kept and a portion is missing. The sample yields approximately 91,000 clones, nearly 90% seen once. Study-level findings and limits: At baseline, just a handful of AZD1222 recipients tested seropositive.

The TCR comes from an adult in good health. The material sequenced was peripheral blood, taken on day 0 of AZD1222 vaccination. V gene TRBV9 combines with J gene TRBJ1-6, with a possible D match to TRBD1 (6 bases). Here the CDR3 reads CASSVGILGGSPLHF. CDR3 DNA: TGTGCCAGCAGCGTAGGAATATTAGGGGGGTCACCCCTCCACTTT.